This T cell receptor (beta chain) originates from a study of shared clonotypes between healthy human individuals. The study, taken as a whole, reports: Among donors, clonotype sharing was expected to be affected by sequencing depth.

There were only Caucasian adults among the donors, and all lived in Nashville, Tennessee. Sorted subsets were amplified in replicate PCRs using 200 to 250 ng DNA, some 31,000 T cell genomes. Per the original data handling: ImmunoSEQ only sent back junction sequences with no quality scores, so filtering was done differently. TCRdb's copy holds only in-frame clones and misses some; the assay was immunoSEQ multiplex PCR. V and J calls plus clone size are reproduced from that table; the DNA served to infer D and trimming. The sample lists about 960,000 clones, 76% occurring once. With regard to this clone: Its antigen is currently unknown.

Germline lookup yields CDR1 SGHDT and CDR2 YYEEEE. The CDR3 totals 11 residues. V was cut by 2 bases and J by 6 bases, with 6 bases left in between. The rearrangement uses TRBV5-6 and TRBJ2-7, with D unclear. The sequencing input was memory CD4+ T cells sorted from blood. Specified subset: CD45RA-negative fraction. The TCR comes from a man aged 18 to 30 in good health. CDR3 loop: CASSFLGEQYF. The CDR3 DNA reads TGTGCCAGCAGCTTTCTTGGCGAGCAGTACTTC. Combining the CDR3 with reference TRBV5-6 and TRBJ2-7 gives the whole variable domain DAGVTQSPTHLIKTRGQQVTLRCSPKSGHDTVSWYQQALGQGPQFIFQYYEEEERQRGNFPDRFSGHQFPNYSSELNVNALLLGDSALYLCASSFLGEQYFGPGTRLTVT.